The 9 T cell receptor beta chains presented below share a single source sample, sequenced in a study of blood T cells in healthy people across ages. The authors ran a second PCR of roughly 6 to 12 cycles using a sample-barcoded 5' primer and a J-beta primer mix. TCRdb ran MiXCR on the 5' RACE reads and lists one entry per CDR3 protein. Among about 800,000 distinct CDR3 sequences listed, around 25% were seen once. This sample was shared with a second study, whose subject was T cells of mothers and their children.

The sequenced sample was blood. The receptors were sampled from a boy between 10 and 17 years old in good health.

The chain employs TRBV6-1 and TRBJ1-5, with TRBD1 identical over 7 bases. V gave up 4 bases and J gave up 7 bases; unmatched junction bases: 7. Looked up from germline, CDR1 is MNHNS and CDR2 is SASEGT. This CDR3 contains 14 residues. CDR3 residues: CASSAEGARQPQHF. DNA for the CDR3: TGTGCCAGCAGTGCGGAGGGGGCAAGGCAGCCCCAGCATTTT.

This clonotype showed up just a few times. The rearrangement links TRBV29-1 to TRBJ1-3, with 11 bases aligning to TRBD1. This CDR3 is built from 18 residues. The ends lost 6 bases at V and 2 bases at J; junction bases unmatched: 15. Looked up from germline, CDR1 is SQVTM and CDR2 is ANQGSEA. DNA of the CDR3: TGCAGCGTAACACTAGGGACTCCGGACAGGGGGCCTGGAAACACCATATATTTT. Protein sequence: CSVTLGTPDRGPGNTIYF.

In DNA form, the CDR3 reads TGCGCCAGCAGCTACCTAGGACTAGCGGACGAGCAGTACTTC. As protein: CASSYLGLADEQYF. J is TRBJ2-7 and V is TRBV5-1, with 10 bases that match TRBD2. V lost 3 bases and J lost 5; bases outside the gene matches: 5. CDR3 length: 14 amino acids. Germline V gene sequence: CDR1 SGHRS, CDR2 YFSETQ.

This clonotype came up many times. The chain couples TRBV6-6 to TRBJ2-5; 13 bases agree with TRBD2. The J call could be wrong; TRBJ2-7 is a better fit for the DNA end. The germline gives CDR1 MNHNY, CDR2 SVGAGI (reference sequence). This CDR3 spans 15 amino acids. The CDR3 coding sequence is TGTGCCAGCAGCTCCACTAGCGGGGGGGCCTACGAGCAGTACTTC. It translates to CASSSTSGGAYEQYF.

The CDR3 DNA reads TGTGCCAGCAGTGCCCCAGGGGGCGCGTACGGCTACACCTTC. Translating gives CASSAPGGAYGYTF. The genes are TRBV28 and TRBJ1-2, with 8 positions matching TRBD1. V shed 5 bases, J shed 8 bases, and the junction held 10 bases outside the gene matches. The CDR3 spans 14 residues. CDR1 MDHEN and CDR2 SYDVKM come from the germline V gene.

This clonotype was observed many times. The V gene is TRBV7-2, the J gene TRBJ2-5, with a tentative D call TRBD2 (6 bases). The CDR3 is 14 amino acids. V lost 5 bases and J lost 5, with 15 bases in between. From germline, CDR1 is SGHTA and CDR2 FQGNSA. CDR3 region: CASSPRTRGETQYF. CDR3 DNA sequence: TGTGCCAGCAGCCCGAGGACACGGGGGGAGACCCAGTACTTC.

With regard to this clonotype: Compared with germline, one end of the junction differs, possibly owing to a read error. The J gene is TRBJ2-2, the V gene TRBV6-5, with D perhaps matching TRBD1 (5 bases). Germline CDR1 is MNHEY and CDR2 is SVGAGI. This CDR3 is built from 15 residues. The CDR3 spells CASSYYRTNTGELFF. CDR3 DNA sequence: TGTGCCAGCAGTTATTACAGGACGAATACCGGGGAGCTGTTTTTT.

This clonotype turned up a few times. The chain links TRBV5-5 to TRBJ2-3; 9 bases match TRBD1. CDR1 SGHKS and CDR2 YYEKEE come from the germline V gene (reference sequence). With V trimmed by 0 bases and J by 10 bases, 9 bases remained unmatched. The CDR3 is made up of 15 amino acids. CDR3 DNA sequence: TGTGCCAGCAGCTTGGCCTGGGACAGGGATAAGGCGCAGTATTTT. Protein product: CASSLAWDRDKAQYF.

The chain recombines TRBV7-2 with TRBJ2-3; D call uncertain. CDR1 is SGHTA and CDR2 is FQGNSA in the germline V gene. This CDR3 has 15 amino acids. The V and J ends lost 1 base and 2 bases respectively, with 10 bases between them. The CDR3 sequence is CASSLGLRHTDTQYF. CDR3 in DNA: TGTGCCAGCAGCTTAGGTCTACGACACACAGATACGCAGTATTTT.